These 25 T cell receptor beta chains came from one sample sequenced in a study of response to subunit inactivated influenza vaccine. TCRdb re-called the RT-PCR reads with MiXCR, one entry per CDR3 protein. The sample lists about 570,000 distinct CDR3 sequences, 10% to 15% seen once, with roughly 10% in the top ten. The sequencing here drew on PBMCs from blood, taken on the day of vaccination. These TCRs come from a man between 50 and 59 years old who received an inactivated influenza vaccine.

This clonotype has only a few counts. This sequence joins TRBV20-1 and TRBJ2-2; D possibly matches TRBD1 or TRBD2 (5 bases each). The CDR3 covers 13 residues. Germline V gene data show CDR1 as DFQATT and CDR2 as SNEGSKA (reference sequence). V shed 1 base and J shed 8 bases, with 11 bases lying between them. CDR3 DNA: TGCAGTGCTAGAGGGCTCGGGGCTGGGGAGCTGTTTTTT. Translation gives CSARGLGAGELFF.

This clonotype was recorded at least ten times. This chain connects TRBV7-2 to TRBJ2-7; D unresolved. This CDR3 has 17 amino acids. The V end was cut by 1 base, the J end by 0 bases, with 16 bases between. Germline CDR1 is SGHTA and CDR2 is FQGNSA. CDR3 coding DNA: TGTGCCAGCAGCTTAGTCGGGCCGCCGGTAAGCTCCTACGAGCAGTACTTC. As protein: CASSLVGPPVSSYEQYF.

Many counts were recorded for this clonotype. This chain's CDR3 is CASSRQGGVYGYTF. The CDR3 region has the DNA TGTGCCAGCAGCCGACAGGGGGGAGTCTATGGCTACACCTTC. The chain uses TRBV12-3 or TRBV12-4 and TRBJ1-2; 9 bases map to TRBD1. CDR3 length: 14 amino acids. With 6 bases clipped from V and 4 bases from J, the junction kept 6 bases outside the gene matches.

In this sample, this clonotype turned up a few times. The chain carries TRBV4-3 and TRBJ1-6; D call uncertain. The CDR3 totals 15 residues. Trimming stripped 4 bases from V and 9 bases from J, with 16 bases between. The germline gives CDR1 LGHNA, CDR2 YSLEER. The CDR3 region is CASSLRTDLGSPLHF. The DNA for the CDR3 is TGCGCCAGCAGCCTTCGGACTGATCTTGGTTCACCCCTCCACTTT.

The chain joins TRBV6-5 to TRBJ2-7; TRBD1 is a possible D gene (5 bases). Trimming pared 0 bases from V and 2 bases from J, leaving 14 bases between. Per the germline V gene, CDR1 is MNHEY and CDR2 is SVGAGI. There are 16 residues in the CDR3. The CDR3 reads CASSYSWTRRTYEQYF. In DNA form, the CDR3 reads TGTGCCAGCAGTTACTCTTGGACACGTCGCACCTACGAGCAGTACTTC.

This clonotype appeared a few times. The chain recombines TRBV12-3 or TRBV12-4 with TRBJ1-6; D gene uncertain. V was shortened by 3 bases and J by 12 bases, with 9 bases between the two germline ends. The CDR3 consists of 12 residues. CDR3 sequence (DNA): TGTGCCAGCAGTTTTCCCCGGGAACCCCTCCACTTT. Protein: CASSFPREPLHF.

V is TRBV4-2 and J is TRBJ2-7; D possibly corresponds to TRBD2 (6 bases). CDR3 length: 15 residues. V gave up 2 bases and J gave up 6 bases, with 17 bases separating them. From germline, CDR1 is LGHNA and CDR2 YNFKEQ. The CDR3 nucleotides read TGTGCCAGCAGCCAACCCTCGCCCCGGGACTGCGAGCAGTACTTC. It codes for CASSQPSPRDCEQYF.

This clonotype has just a few counts. The chain is built from TRBV20-1 and TRBJ2-7; a possible D gene is TRBD2 (7 bases). The CDR3 sequence is 15 residues long. Trimming removed 5 bases from V and 6 bases from J, with 23 bases in between. The germline V gene has CDR1 DFQATT and CDR2 SNEGSKA (reference sequence). Written as DNA, the CDR3 is TGCAGTGCTCGCAGTTCCGGGGGGCTTTTTAGCGAGCAGTACTTC. It specifies CSARSSGGLFSEQYF.

This clonotype was seen ten or more times. The rearrangement joins TRBV28 to TRBJ2-2; D may match TRBD1 or TRBD2 (6 bases each). CDR3 length: 14 residues. Trimming removed 7 bases from V and 4 bases from J, with 13 bases in between. The germline V gene has CDR1 MDHEN and CDR2 SYDVKM. This chain's CDR3 is CASIGGPRTGELFF. The DNA for the CDR3 is TGTGCCAGCATTGGGGGGCCGCGCACCGGGGAGCTGTTTTTT.

The rearrangement joins TRBV20-1 to TRBJ2-7, with TRBD2 matching over 10 bases. Looked up from germline, CDR1 is DFQATT and CDR2 is SNEGSKA (reference sequence). Trimming at V came to 0 bases and at J to 3 bases, leaving 5 bases not matched to a gene. The CDR3 spans 15 residues. CDR3 region: CSARDSAGGVYEQYF. DNA of the CDR3: TGCAGTGCTAGAGATTCAGCGGGAGGGGTCTACGAGCAGTACTTC.

This clonotype came up a few times. This sequence joins TRBV20-1 and TRBJ2-1, with 9 bases that match TRBD2. Trimming cost V 5 bases and J 4 bases; bases outside gene matches: 6. Germline V gives CDR1 DFQATT, CDR2 SNEGSKA (reference sequence). There are 14 residues in the CDR3. The CDR3 nucleotides read TGCAGTGCTGGCTCTAGCGGGAAATACAATGAGCAGTTCTTC. Translated, it gives CSAGSSGKYNEQFF.

The V gene is TRBV5-1, the J gene TRBJ2-1; 10 bases line up with TRBD2. The V gene end was trimmed by 0 bases and the J gene end by 7 bases; junction bases not matched to a gene: 7. CDR1 is SGHRS, CDR2 YFSETQ, per germline. The CDR3 has 16 residues. The CDR3 DNA sequence: TGCGCCAGCAGCTTGGCCATTAGCGGGGGGTTGAATGAGCAGTTCTTC. Amino acid sequence: CASSLAISGGLNEQFF.

Only a few counts were recorded for this clonotype. This rearrangement joins TRBV6-1 to TRBJ1-1; 11 nucleotides line up with TRBD1. V trimming: 7 bases; J trimming: 6 bases; junction bases outside the gene matches: 10. CDR1 MNHNS and CDR2 SASEGT come from the germline V gene. There are 15 residues in the CDR3. This CDR3 is CASTRRGDRGSEAFF. The CDR3 DNA sequence: TGTGCCAGCACTCGAAGGGGGGACAGGGGGTCTGAAGCTTTCTTT.

This chain joins TRBV4-2 and TRBJ1-1; D possibly corresponds to TRBD1 (6 bases). Trimming took 0 bases from V and 10 from J, leaving 18 bases between them. Germline V gene lookup returns CDR1 LGHNA and CDR2 YNFKEQ. There are 15 residues in the CDR3. CDR3 coding DNA: TGTGCCAGCAGCCAAGATCGGGTAGGGGGTTTGGCAGCTTTCTTT. Translation: CASSQDRVGGLAAFF.

In this sample, this clonotype turned up many times. The J gene is TRBJ1-4, the V gene TRBV12-3 or TRBV12-4; the match to TRBD1 covers 7 bases. The CDR3 loop spans 15 amino acids. V lost 5 bases and J lost 5; bases outside the gene matches: 8. The DNA for the CDR3 is TGTGCCAGCAGTCCAGGGGGGTCAAGGAATGAAAAACTGTTTTTT. Encoded protein: CASSPGGSRNEKLFF.

This chain links TRBV5-1 with TRBJ2-1, with D unclear. Germline V CDR1 and CDR2: SGHRS, YFSETQ. This CDR3 spans 15 amino acids. The V and J ends lost 2 bases and 0 bases respectively, with 9 bases between them. CDR3 residues: CASSFRPDSYNEQFF. The CDR3 bases are TGCGCCAGCAGCTTTCGACCTGACTCCTACAATGAGCAGTTCTTC.

This clonotype was counted many times. The J gene is TRBJ2-7, the V gene TRBV6-2 or TRBV6-3, with 9 bases lining up with TRBD1. J gave up 4 bases and V 7 bases, and 8 bases lay outside the gene matches. The CDR3 runs 14 residues. Germline V gene lookup returns CDR1 MNHEY and CDR2 SVGEGT. The CDR3 DNA sequence: TGTGCCAGCACCCGAGGGGGACAGGGTTACGAGCAGTACTTC. Its translation: CASTRGGQGYEQYF.

This chain joins TRBV20-1 and TRBJ2-4; D assignment may be TRBD1 or TRBD2 (5 bases each). V was cut by 4 bases and J by 0 bases, with 10 bases left in between. This CDR3 comprises 14 residues. Germline lookup yields CDR1 DFQATT and CDR2 SNEGSKA (reference sequence). CDR3 sequence reads: CSATGSLAKNIQYF. The CDR3 DNA reads TGCAGTGCTACAGGGAGTCTAGCCAAAAACATTCAGTACTTC.

This clonotype appeared many times. The chain combines TRBV5-1 with TRBJ2-7; tentatively, D is TRBD1 (6 bases). Germline V lookup: CDR1 SGHRS, CDR2 YFSETQ. The length of the CDR3 is 14 residues. The germline V and J ends were trimmed by 4 bases and 3 bases, with 14 bases remaining between them. The CDR3 DNA reads as TGCGCCAGCAGCCCTACTAGGGGGTACTACGAGCAGTACTTC. Its translation is CASSPTRGYYEQYF.

The V gene is TRBV11-2, the J gene TRBJ2-2, with D perhaps matching TRBD2 (5 bases). In germline, CDR1 is SGHAT, CDR2 FQNNGV. The CDR3 loop spans 16 amino acids. V was pared by 3 bases and J by 0 bases, with 11 bases between. The CDR3 DNA follows: TGTGCCAGCAGCTTTTACACGGGAACGAACACCGGGGAGCTGTTTTTT. It codes for CASSFYTGTNTGELFF.

The table lists this clonotype with many counts. V and J are TRBV5-1 and TRBJ1-1; unclear D gene. The germline V gene has CDR1 SGHRS and CDR2 YFSETQ. The CDR3 consists of 12 residues. The V gene lost 1 base and the J gene lost 6 bases, with 7 bases spanning the gap. Here the CDR3 DNA reads TGCGCCAGCAGCTTGTCTGGGCCTGAAGCTTTCTTT. Its protein is CASSLSGPEAFF.

This chain uses TRBV12-3 or TRBV12-4 with TRBJ1-5, with a weak D call TRBD1 (5 bases). With 2 bases removed from V and 6 bases from J, the gap between germline ends came to 11 bases. CDR3 length: 14 amino acids. CDR3 bases: TGTGCCAGCAGTTTAACCGGTACAGGTCAGCCCCAGCATTTT. This encodes CASSLTGTGQPQHF.

The chain recombines TRBV28 with TRBJ2-7, with 8 bases identical to TRBD2. The germline V gene encodes CDR1 MDHEN and CDR2 SYDVKM. J was trimmed by 5 bases and V by 10 bases; bases with no gene match: 13. The CDR3 is made up of 14 amino acids. The CDR3 reads CATDRSGGVNEQYF. CDR3 nucleotides: TGTGCCACGGACCGGTCCGGGGGGGTGAACGAGCAGTACTTC.

This clonotype was observed a handful of times. The chain recombines TRBV12-3 or TRBV12-4 with TRBJ2-2; 11 nucleotides line up with TRBD1. The CDR3 contains 18 residues. Unmatched junction bases numbered 13, after V lost 6 bases and J lost 4 bases. The CDR3 sequence: CASRGQGAQTIFTGELFF. DNA for the CDR3: TGTGCCAGCAGAGGACAGGGGGCGCAGACGATCTTCACCGGGGAGCTGTTTTTT.

This clonotype was detected only a few times. The gene calls are TRBV13 and TRBJ1-1; no firm D call. This CDR3 contains 12 residues. Germline CDR1 is PRHDT and CDR2 is FYEKMQ (reference sequence). Trimming removed 1 base at V and 8 bases at J, with 8 bases between. The CDR3 here is CASSLVATEAFF. DNA of the CDR3: TGTGCCAGCAGCTTAGTAGCGACAGAAGCTTTCTTT.